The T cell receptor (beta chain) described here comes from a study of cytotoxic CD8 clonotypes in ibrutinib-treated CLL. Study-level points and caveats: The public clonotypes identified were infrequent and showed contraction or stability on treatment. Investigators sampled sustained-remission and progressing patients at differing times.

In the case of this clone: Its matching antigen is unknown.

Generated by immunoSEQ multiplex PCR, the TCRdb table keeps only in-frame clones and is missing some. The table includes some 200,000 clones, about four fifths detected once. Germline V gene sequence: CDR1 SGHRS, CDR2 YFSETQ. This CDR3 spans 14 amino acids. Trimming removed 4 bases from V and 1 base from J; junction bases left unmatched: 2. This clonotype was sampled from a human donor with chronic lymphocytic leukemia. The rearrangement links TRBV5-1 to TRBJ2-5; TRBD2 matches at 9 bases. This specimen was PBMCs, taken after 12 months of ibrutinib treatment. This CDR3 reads CASSPGLAQETQYF. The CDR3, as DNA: TGCGCCAGCAGCCCGGGACTAGCCCAAGAGACCCAGTACTTC.